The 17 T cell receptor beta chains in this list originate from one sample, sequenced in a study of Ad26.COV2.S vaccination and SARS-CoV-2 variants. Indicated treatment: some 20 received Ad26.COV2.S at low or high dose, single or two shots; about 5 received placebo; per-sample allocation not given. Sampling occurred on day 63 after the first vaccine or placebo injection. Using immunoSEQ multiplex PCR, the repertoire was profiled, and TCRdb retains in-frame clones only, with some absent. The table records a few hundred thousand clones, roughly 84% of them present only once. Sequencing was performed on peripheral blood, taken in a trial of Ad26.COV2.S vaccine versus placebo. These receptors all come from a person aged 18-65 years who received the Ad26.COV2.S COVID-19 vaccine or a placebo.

The chain's CDR3 is CASSRGSGGGTDTQYF. CDR3 nucleotide sequence: TGTGCCAGCAGCCGGGGTAGCGGGGGGGGTACAGATACGCAGTATTTT. The chain uses TRBV11-3 and TRBJ2-3, with TRBD2 matching over 11 bases. The V segment lost 5 bases and the J segment 3 bases; nucleotides outside the gene matches: 7. The CDR3 is 16 residues long. The V gene's germline CDR1 is SGHNT and CDR2 YENEEA.

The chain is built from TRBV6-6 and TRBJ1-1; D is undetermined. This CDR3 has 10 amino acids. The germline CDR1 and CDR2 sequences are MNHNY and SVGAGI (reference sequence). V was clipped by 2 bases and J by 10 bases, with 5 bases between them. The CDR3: CASSYPLAFF. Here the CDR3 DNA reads TGTGCCAGCAGTTACCCCCTAGCTTTCTTT.

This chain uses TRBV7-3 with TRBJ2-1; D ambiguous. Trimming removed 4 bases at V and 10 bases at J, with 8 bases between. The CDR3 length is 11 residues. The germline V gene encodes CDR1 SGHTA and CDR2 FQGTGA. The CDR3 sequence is CASSSGLEQFF. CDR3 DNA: TGTGCCAGCAGCTCCGGGTTGGAGCAGTTCTTC.

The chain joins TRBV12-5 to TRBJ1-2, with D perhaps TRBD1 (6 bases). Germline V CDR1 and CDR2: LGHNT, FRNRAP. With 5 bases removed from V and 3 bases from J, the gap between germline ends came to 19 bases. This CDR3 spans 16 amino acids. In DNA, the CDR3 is TGTGCTAGTGGTCCCCCTCGGGGGGGCGCCGACTATGGCTACACCTTC. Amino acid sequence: CASGPPRGGADYGYTF.

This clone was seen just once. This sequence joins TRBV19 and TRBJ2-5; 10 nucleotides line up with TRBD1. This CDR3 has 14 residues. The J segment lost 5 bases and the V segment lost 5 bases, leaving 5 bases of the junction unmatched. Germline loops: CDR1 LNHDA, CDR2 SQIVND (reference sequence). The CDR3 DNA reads TGTGCCAGTAGTCCAAGGACAGGGGGGGAGACCCAGTACTTC. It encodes CASSPRTGGETQYF.

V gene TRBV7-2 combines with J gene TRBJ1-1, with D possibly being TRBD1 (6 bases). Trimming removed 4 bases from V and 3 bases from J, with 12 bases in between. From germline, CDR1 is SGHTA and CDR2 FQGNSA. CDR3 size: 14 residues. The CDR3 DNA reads TGTGCCAGCAGCTACCGGGACACCTACACTGAAGCTTTCTTT. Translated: CASSYRDTYTEAFF.

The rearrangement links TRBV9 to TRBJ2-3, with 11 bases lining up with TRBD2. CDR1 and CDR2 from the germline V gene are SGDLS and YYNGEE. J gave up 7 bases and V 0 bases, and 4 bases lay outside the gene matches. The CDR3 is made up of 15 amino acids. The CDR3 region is CASSVEPSGGYTQYF. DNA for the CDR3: TGTGCCAGCAGCGTAGAGCCTAGCGGGGGGTATACGCAGTATTTT.

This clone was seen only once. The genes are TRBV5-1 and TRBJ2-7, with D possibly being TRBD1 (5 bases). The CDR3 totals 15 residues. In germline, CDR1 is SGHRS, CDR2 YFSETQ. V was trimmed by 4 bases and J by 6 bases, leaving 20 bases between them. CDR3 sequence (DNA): TGCGCCAGCAGCCGCGTCGAGCAGGGTCGGCGCGAGCAGTACTTC. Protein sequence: CASSRVEQGRREQYF.

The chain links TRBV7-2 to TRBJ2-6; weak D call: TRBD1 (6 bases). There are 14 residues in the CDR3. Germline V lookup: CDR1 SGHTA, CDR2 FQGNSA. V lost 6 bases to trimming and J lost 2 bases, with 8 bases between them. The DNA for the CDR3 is TGTGCCAGCAGAAAGGGGGCTGGGGCCAACGTCCTGACTTTC. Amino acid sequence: CASRKGAGANVLTF.

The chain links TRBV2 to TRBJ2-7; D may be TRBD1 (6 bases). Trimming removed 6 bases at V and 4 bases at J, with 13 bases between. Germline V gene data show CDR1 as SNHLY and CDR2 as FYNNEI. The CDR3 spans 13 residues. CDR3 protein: CASRLGTSYEQYF. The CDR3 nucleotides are TGTGCCAGCAGGCTAGGGACATCTTACGAGCAGTACTTC.

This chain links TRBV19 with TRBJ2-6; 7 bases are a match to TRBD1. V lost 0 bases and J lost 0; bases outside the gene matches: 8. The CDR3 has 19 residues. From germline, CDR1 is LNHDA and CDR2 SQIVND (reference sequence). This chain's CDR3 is CASSIDHGDSYSGANVLTF. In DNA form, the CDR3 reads TGTGCCAGTAGTATAGATCACGGGGACAGCTACTCTGGGGCCAACGTCCTGACTTTC.

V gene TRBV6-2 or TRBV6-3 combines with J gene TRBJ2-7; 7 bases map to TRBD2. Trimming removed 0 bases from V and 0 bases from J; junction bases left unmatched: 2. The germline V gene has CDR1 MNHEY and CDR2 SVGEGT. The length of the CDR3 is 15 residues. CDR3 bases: TGTGCCAGCAGTTACTCGGGGGGGTCCTCCTACGAGCAGTACTTC. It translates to CASSYSGGSSYEQYF.

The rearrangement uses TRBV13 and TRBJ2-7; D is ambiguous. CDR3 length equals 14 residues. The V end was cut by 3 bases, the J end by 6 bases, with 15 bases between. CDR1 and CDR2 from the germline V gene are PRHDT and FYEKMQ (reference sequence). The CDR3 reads CASSLETDAREQYF. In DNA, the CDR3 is TGTGCCAGCAGCTTGGAGACCGACGCGCGCGAGCAGTACTTC.

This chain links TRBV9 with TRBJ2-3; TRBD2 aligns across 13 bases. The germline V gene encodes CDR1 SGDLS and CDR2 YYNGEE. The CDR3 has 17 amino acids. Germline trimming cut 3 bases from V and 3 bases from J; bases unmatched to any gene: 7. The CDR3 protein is CASSAGGGLAGTDTQYF. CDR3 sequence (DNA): TGTGCCAGCAGCGCCGGTGGGGGACTAGCGGGGACAGATACGCAGTATTTT.

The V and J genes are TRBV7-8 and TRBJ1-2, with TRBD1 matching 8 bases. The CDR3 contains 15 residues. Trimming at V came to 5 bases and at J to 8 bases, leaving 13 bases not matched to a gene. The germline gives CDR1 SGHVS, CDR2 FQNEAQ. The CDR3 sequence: CASSPISTGGKGYTF. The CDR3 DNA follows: TGTGCCAGCAGCCCTATCAGCACAGGGGGTAAAGGCTACACCTTC.

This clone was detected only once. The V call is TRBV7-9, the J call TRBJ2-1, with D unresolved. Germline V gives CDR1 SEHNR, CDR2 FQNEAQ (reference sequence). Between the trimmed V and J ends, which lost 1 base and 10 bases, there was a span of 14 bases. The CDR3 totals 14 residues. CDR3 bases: TGTGCCAGCAGCTTAGAGTCGTCTCCCTTAGAGCAGTTCTTC. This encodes CASSLESSPLEQFF.

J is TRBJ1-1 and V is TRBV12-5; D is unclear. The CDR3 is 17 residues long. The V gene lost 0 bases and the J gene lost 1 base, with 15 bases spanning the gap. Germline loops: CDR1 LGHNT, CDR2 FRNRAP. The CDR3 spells CASGLVRGTPGNTEAFF. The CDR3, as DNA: TGTGCTAGTGGTTTGGTACGAGGCACCCCGGGGAACACTGAAGCTTTCTTT.